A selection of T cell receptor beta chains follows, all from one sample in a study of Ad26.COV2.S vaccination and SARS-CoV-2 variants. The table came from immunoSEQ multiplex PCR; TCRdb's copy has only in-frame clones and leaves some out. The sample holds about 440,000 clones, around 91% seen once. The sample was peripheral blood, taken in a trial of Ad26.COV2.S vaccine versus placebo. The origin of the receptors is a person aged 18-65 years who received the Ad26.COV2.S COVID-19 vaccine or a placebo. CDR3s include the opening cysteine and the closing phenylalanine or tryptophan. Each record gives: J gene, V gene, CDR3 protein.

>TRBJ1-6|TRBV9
CASGKENSPLHF
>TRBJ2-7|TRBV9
CASSASSGLARQYF
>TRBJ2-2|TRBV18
CASSPVTRTGELFF
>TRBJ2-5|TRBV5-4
CASSPGQGKTQYF
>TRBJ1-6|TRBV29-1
CSVAGGPNSPLHF
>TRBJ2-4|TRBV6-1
CASSEPSGSFNIQYF
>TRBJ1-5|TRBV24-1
CATSDRRDRQSYSNQPQHF
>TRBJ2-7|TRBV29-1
CSVEDLRQVSYEQYF
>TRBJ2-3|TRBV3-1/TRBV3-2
CASSITDTQYF
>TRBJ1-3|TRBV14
CASSLTRSGNTIYF
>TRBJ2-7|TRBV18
CASSPPSGSSYEQYF
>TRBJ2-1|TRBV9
CASSSEGGFLYNEQFF
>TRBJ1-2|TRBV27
CASSPRGYGYTF
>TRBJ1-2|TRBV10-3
CAISATGERGYTF
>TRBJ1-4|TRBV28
CASSLSHNEKLFF
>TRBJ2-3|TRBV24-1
CATSDGTGGTDTQYF
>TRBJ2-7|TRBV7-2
CASNGGLAGGRYEQYF
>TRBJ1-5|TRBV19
CASSTLSGQPLRGNQPQHF
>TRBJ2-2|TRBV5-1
CASSSEITGELFF
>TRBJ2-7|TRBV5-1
CTSSLDPRVPSQGYEQYF
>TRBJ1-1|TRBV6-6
CASGSLEGQMNTEAFF
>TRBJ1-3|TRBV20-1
CSASQGAAGNTIYF
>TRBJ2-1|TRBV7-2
CASSFPGFSPNEQFF
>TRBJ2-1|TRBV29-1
CSVAPRSYNEQFF
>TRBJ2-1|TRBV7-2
CASSLAGPRNEQFF
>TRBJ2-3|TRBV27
CASGSPRLAGATDTQYF
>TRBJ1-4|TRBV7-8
CASSLAGTRNEKLFF
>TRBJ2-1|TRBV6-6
CASSPRLASSYNEQFF
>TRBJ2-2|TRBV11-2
CASSLARRTGGFTGELFF
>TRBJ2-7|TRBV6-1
CASSEVSMAYEQYF
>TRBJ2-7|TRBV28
CASSHRFSGSYEQYF
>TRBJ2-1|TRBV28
CASSYRLAGVRNEQFF
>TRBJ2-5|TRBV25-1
CASSEYSAAPYQETQYF
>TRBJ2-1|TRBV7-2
CASSLRLAGPSYNEQFF
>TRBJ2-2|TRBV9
CASSVDGGAYSGTGELFF